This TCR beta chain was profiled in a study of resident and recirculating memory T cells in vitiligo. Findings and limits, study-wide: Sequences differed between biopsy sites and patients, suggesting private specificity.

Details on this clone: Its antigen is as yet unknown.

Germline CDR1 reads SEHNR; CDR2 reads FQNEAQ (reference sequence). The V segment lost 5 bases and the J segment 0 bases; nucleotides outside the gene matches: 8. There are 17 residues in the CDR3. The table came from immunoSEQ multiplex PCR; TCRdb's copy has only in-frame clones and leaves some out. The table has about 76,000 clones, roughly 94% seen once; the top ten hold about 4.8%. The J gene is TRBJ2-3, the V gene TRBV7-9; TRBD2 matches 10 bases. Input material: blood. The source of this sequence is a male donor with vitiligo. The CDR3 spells CASSPSLAGASTDTQYF. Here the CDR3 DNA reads TGTGCCAGCAGCCCGAGTCTAGCGGGGGCTAGCACAGATACGCAGTATTTT.